Included here is one T cell receptor (beta chain) sequence, with context. Its antigen is unidentified. This entry belongs to a study of shared clonotypes between healthy human individuals. Overall study context: Donors had three CD4 naive, three CD4 memory, two CD8 naive and one CD8 memory plate apiece. Study-wide points: Naive subsets usually exceeded memory subsets in estimated richness.

The germline gives CDR1 MDHEN, CDR2 SYDVKM. Trimming removed 7 bases from V and 3 bases from J; junction bases left unmatched: 6. The CDR3 runs 13 residues. Sequenced by immunoSEQ multiplex PCR; TCRdb stores in-frame clones only, minus some. The sample shows about 550,000 clones, nearly 97% of them seen only once. Naive-designated CD8 cells lacked CD45RO, were positively enriched for CCR7, and omitted terminally differentiated effector memory CD45RA+ cells. Adult Caucasians living in Nashville, Tennessee made up all of the donors. Material for sequencing was naive CD8+ T cells sorted from blood. The chain recombines TRBV28 with TRBJ2-7, with 7 bases identical to TRBD2. This receptor was identified in a young woman in good health. The CDR3 reads CASIGSGNYEQYF. In DNA form, the CDR3 reads TGTGCCAGCATCGGAAGCGGGAACTACGAGCAGTACTTC. Variable domain in full (rest from reference TRBV28 and TRBJ2-7): DVKVTQSSRYLVKRTGEKVFLECVQDMDHENMFWYRQDPGLGLRLIYFSYDVKMKEKGDIPEGYSVSREKKERFSLILESASTNQTSMYLCASIGSGNYEQYFGPGTRLTVT.